A single sample gave rise to the 4 T cell receptor beta chains below, sequenced in a study of blood T cells in healthy people across ages. Primed by a sample-barcoded 5' primer and a J-beta primer mix, a second PCR proceeded for 7 to 11 cycles. TCRdb analysed the 5' RACE reads with MiXCR anew, one entry per CDR3 protein. Of just over 800,000 distinct CDR3 sequences listed, around two thirds were seen once; the top ten hold around a quarter. Sequenced material: blood. The receptor source for this set is a man aged 30 to 39 in good health.

This rearrangement joins TRBV27 to TRBJ2-3; D is perhaps TRBD1 (5 bases). Germline CDR1 MNHEY, CDR2 SMNVEV (reference sequence). This CDR3 region has 13 residues. V was cut by 5 bases and J by 6 bases, with 12 bases left in between. The CDR3 DNA sequence: TGTGCCAGCAGTGGAGCAGGGCGGGATACGCAGTATTTT. Its protein product is CASSGAGRDTQYF.

This clonotype was counted once. A much larger clone lies one base from this, so it may be a read error. The V call is TRBV4-3, the J call TRBJ2-1, with a possible D match to TRBD2 (7 bases). Germline loops: CDR1 LGHNA, CDR2 YSLEER. This CDR3 has 15 residues. The CDR3 DNA is TGCGCCAACAGCTACAGGGAGGGGGTGGCCGATGAGCAGTTCTTC. Protein product: CANSYREGVADEQFF.

V and J are TRBV25-1 and TRBJ2-7, with 12 bases aligning to TRBD2. Germline CDR1 reads MGHDK; CDR2 reads SYGVNS. V lost 4 bases, J lost 3 bases, and 4 bases stayed unmatched. The CDR3 sequence is 15 residues long. The CDR3: CASSGRTSGNYEQYF. Written as DNA, the CDR3 is TGTGCCAGCAGTGGGAGGACTAGCGGGAACTACGAGCAGTACTTC.

This chain links TRBV5-1 with TRBJ2-3; weak D call: TRBD2 (7 bases). This CDR3 contains 16 residues. Between the trimmed V and J ends, which lost 0 bases and 4 bases, there was a span of 15 bases. Germline CDR1 and CDR2: SGHRS and YFSETQ. The CDR3 region is CASSLAGGRASDTQYF. CDR3 nucleotide sequence: TGCGCCAGCAGCTTGGCGGGGGGCAGGGCATCAGATACGCAGTATTTT.